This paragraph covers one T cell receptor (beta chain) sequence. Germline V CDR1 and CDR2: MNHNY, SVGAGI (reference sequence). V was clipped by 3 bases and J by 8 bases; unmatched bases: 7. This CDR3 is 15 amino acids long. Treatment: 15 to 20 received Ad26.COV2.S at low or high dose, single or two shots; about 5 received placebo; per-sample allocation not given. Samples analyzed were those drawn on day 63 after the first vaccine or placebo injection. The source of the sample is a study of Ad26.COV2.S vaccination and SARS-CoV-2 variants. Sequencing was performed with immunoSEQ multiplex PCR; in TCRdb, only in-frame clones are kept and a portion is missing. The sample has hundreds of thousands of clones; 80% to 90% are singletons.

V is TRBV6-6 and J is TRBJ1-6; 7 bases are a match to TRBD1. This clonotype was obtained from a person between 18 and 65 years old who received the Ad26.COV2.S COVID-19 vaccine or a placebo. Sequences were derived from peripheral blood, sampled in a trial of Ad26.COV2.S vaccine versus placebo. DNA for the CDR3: TGTGCCAGCAGTTATGGCGAGACAGGGTATTCACCCCTCCACTTT. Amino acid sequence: CASSYGETGYSPLHF.